These T cell receptor beta chains were read from a single sample in a study of CD8 T cells in Susac syndrome. TCRdb processed the immunoSEQ multiplex PCR reads anew with MiXCR; each CDR3 protein has one entry. The sample has tens of thousands of distinct CDR3 sequences; 93% are singletons. Sequencing was performed on CD8+ T cells from PBMCs. Receptors originate from a human donor with multiple sclerosis. The CDR3 runs from the conserved cysteine through the conserved F or W. The D gene is left open where the match is weak. Rows give clone size only sometimes, using once, few, many, or a class for an expanded clone.

D	J	length	size	V	DNA	CDR3
TRBD1	TRBJ1-2	13	.	TRBV7-9	TGTGCCAGCAAGGTTGGGACAGACTATGGCTACACCTTC	CASKVGTDYGYTF
TRBD1	TRBJ2-2	16	.	TRBV2	TGTGCCAGCAGTGAATCCCCCACAGGGGGCGGCGGGGAGCTGTTTTTT	CASSESPTGGGGELFF
.	TRBJ1-1	14	.	TRBV7-9	TGTGCCAGCAGCTTAATGGGGGGGGGTACAGGAGCTTTCTTT	CASSLMGGGTGAFF
TRBD1	TRBJ2-7	16	.	TRBV14	TGTGCCAGCAGCCCCCGACCCGGACAGGGTTTCTACGAGCAGTACTTC	CASSPRPGQGFYEQYF
TRBD1	TRBJ2-7	16	.	TRBV7-9	TGTGCCAGCAGCTTAGGAAGGGACAGGGAGACCTACGAGCAGTACTTC	CASSLGRDRETYEQYF
.	TRBJ2-7	12	.	TRBV7-3	TGTGCCAGCAGCGTAGAAGCGGGCCGGCAGTACTTC	CASSVEAGRQYF
.	TRBJ1-6	17	.	TRBV7-2	TGTGCCAGCAGCTTACACATCGTAGCCTCCTATAATTCACCCCTCCACTTT	CASSLHIVASYNSPLHF
.	TRBJ2-7	14	few	TRBV4-2	TGTGCCAGCAGCCAAGGAATTAGCTCCTACGAGCAGTACTTC	CASSQGISSYEQYF
.	TRBJ2-2	15	.	TRBV4-1	TGCGCCAGCAGCCAAGACAGGGTGTACACCGGGGAGCTGTTTTTT	CASSQDRVYTGELFF
.	TRBJ1-1	14	.	TRBV4-1	TGCGCCAGCAGCCAAGAGGGAGGCCGGGGGAAAGCTTTCTTT	CASSQEGGRGKAFF
.	TRBJ2-1	13	.	TRBV27	TGTGCCAGCAGCTCCGACGGATACAATGAGCAGTTCTTC	CASSSDGYNEQFF
TRBD2	TRBJ2-3	17	.	TRBV6-5	TGTGCCAGCAGTTGGGCTAGCGGGGACGTCCGCACAGATACGCAGTATTTT	CASSWASGDVRTDTQYF
.	TRBJ1-5	13	.	TRBV6-2/TRBV6-3	TGTGCCAGCAGTTACGTCGGGGATCAGCCCCAGCATTTT	CASSYVGDQPQHF
.	TRBJ1-5	15	few	TRBV4-1	TGCGCCAGCAGCCAAGAGCCCGGGGGCAATCAGCCCCAGCATTTT	CASSQEPGGNQPQHF
TRBD1	TRBJ1-1	16	.	TRBV7-9	TGTGCCAGCAGTCCCTTAGGGGGCCGTGGAGACACTGAAGCTTTCTTT	CASSPLGGRGDTEAFF
.	TRBJ1-1	14	.	TRBV7-9	TGTGCCAGCAGTTCTCCCGGTTGGGGCACTGAAGCTTTCTTT	CASSSPGWGTEAFF
.	TRBJ1-6	13	.	TRBV30	TGTGCCTGGAGTGTGGTCCAGAATTCACCCCTCCACTTT	CAWSVVQNSPLHF